This T cell receptor (beta chain) appears in the sequencing data of a study of blood T cell repertoires in COVID-19. At the level of the study: The analysed material was cDNA or gDNA that came from T cells, B-cell-depleted T cells, or PBMCs.

It was during active infection that Seattle patients were enrolled and then longitudinally followed. In this sample, this clone turned up once. Germline V gives CDR1 KGHSH, CDR2 LQKENI. There are 14 residues in the CDR3. V lost 3 bases, J lost 6 bases, and 6 bases stayed unmatched. Authors' data handling: Scientists estimated how many nucleated cells there were by amplifying reference gene primers. Sequencing was performed with immunoSEQ multiplex PCR; in TCRdb, only in-frame clones are kept and a portion is missing. V and J calls and clone size are given by that table; D and trimming were obtained from the DNA. This repertoire shows around 310,000 clones, 90% found once; its top ten account for around 0.98%.

This rearrangement joins TRBV18 to TRBJ1-1, with 8 bases matching TRBD1. The source material was peripheral blood. The TCR sequence derives from a woman between 40 and 55 years old with COVID-19, enrolled during active disease. The CDR3 bases are TGTGCCAGCTCACCGCTGGACAGGGCAGCTGAAGCTTTCTTT. Translated, it gives CASSPLDRAAEAFF. The complete variable domain, with remaining parts taken from reference TRBV18 and TRBJ1-1, reads NAGVMQNPRHLVRRRGQEARLRCSPMKGHSHVYWYRQLPEEGLKFMVYLQKENIIDESGMPKERFSAEFPKEGPSILRIQQVVRGDSAAYFCASSPLDRAAEAFFGQGTRLTVV.